The clone carrying this TCR beta chain has just a few counts. The antigen is undetermined. Mismatch with germline at one junction end may stem from a read error. It was with unique molecular identifiers that the TCRbeta library was prepared. TCRdb independently ran MiXCR on the PCR reads; one entry per CDR3 protein. The sample lists some 300,000 distinct CDR3 sequences, roughly 7.8% occurring once. The data originate from a study of T-cell reconstitution after alpha-beta-depleted transplantation in children. The study, taken as a whole, reports: It was newly produced T cells that mostly accounted for T-cell counts and diversity one year after transplant.

Germline V gene sequence: CDR1 MNHEY, CDR2 SMNVEV (reference sequence). The CDR3 runs 14 residues. V is TRBV27 and J is TRBJ2-7; 8 nucleotides line up with TRBD2. This specimen consisted of peripheral blood, obtained 360 days after TCRalphabeta/CD19-depleted stem cell transplant. The clonotype was recovered from a female patient under 10 years old who had a stem cell transplant for Fanconi anemia, so the T cells may come from the graft donor. This CDR3 reads CASSTRGGSNEQYF. The CDR3, as DNA: TGTGCCAGCAGTACTCGGGGGGGCTCCAACGAGCAGTACTTC.